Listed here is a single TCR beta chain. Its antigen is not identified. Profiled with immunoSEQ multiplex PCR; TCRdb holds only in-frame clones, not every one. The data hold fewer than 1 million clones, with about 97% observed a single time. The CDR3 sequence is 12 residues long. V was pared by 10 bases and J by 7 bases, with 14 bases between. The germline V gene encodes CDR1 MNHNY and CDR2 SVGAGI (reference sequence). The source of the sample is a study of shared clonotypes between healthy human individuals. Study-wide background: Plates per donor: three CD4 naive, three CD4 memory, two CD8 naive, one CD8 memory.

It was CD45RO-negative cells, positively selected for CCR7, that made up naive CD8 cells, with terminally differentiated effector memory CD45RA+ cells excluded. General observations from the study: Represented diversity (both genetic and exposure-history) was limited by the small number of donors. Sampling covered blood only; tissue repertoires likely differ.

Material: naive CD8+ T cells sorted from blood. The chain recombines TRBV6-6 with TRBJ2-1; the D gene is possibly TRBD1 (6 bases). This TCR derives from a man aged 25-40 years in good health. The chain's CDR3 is CATTATGNEQFF. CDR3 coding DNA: TGTGCCACAACGGCCACAGGGAATGAGCAGTTCTTC.